The source of this TCR beta chain is a study of cytomegalovirus exposure and HLA in healthy donors. Whole-study context: Unique TCRs numbering some 80 million, obtained from HLA-typed donors, made up an early data release.

The PCR had 60 Vbeta and 13 Jbeta primers. The table came from immunoSEQ multiplex PCR; TCRdb's copy has only in-frame clones and leaves some out. The sample contains about 88,000 clones, approximately 90% of which appear only once. As regards this clone: Its specificity is unknown.

Study conclusions and caveats: Most TCR sequences proved rare, with some public TCRs found in many donors. Presence/absence analyses supposed approximately even sequencing depth among donors.

The CDR3 extends over 16 amino acids. From germline, CDR1 is SGHRS and CDR2 YFSETQ. V shed 1 base and J 1 base; nucleotides not matched to a gene: 4. The chain links TRBV5-1 to TRBJ2-2; 7 bases are a match to TRBD2. This TCR derives from a man aged 18 to 30 in good health and CMV-seronegative. The specimen was PBMCs. In nucleotides, the CDR3 is TGCGCCAGCAGCTTGCATCCTAGCGGGAACACCGGGGAGCTGTTTTTT. Protein product: CASSLHPSGNTGELFF.